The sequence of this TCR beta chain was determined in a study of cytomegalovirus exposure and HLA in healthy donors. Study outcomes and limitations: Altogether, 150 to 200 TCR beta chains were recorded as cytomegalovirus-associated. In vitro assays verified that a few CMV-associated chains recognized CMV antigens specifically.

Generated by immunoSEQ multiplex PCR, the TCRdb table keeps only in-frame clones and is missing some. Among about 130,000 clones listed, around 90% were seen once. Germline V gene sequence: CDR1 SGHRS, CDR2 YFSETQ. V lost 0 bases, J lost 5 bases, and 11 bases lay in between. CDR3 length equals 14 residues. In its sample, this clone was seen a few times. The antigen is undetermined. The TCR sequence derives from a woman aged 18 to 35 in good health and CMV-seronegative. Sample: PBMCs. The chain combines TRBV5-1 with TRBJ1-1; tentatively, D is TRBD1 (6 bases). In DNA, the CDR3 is TGCGCCAGCAGCTTGGCCAGGGGAGGGACTGAAGCTTTCTTT. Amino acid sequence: CASSLARGGTEAFF.